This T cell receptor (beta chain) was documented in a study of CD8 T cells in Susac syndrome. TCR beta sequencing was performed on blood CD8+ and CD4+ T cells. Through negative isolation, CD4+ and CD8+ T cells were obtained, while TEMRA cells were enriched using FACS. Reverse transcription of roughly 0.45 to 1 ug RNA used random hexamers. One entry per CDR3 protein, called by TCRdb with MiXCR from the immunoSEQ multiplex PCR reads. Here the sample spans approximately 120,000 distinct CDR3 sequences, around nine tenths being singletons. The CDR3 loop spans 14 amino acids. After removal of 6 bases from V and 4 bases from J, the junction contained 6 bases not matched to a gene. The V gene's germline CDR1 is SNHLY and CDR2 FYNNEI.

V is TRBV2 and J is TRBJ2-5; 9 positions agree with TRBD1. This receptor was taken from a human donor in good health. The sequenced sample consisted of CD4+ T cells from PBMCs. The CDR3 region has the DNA TGTGCCAGCAGGAACACGGGACAGGGAGAGACCCAGTACTTC. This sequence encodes CASRNTGQGETQYF.